The 10 T cell receptor beta chains below were found in one sample sequenced in a study of CD8 T cells in ankylosing spondylitis. Their specific antigens are unknown. TCRdb reanalysed the 5' RACE reads using MiXCR and keeps one entry per CDR3 protein. Of 750,000 to 850,000 distinct CDR3 sequences listed, over 9.5% are singletons. Study-level results: What seemed typical of ankylosing spondylitis blood was a TCR beta motif built from about 8 highly homologous variants.

Material for sequencing was blood, either unsorted or a sorted T cell fraction (not recorded which). These receptor sequences come from a male donor with ankylosing spondylitis.

There are a few counts of this clonotype. The gene calls are TRBV6-2 or TRBV6-3 and TRBJ2-4; D could derive from TRBD1 or TRBD2 (6 bases each). The CDR3 length is 15 residues. The V end lost 0 bases, the J end lost 7 bases, and 13 bases lay between the germline ends. CDR1 and CDR2 from the germline V gene are MNHEY and SVGEGT. The CDR3 bases are TGTGCCAGCAGTTACTCGAAGGAGGGGGTGAACATTCAGTACTTC. The encoded protein is CASSYSKEGVNIQYF.

The J gene is TRBJ2-5, the V gene TRBV12-3 or TRBV12-4; 7 bases match TRBD1. J gave up 2 bases and V 7 bases, and 10 bases lay outside the gene matches. The CDR3 spans 15 residues. The CDR3 region is CASTSRTGTQETQYF. CDR3 bases: TGTGCCAGCACTTCCCGGACAGGCACTCAAGAGACCCAGTACTTC.

This clonotype was observed many times. The chain is built from TRBV29-1 and TRBJ2-7; 7 positions agree with TRBD1. The CDR3 spans 13 residues. Germline V gene lookup returns CDR1 SQVTM and CDR2 ANQGSEA. With 7 bases clipped from V and 5 bases from J, the junction kept 11 bases outside the gene matches. For the CDR3, the DNA is TGCAGCGCCCGACAGGGCATCATCGACGAGCAGTACTTC. Protein product: CSARQGIIDEQYF.

This clonotype was counted ten times or more. The chain uses TRBV15 and TRBJ2-7; D could derive from TRBD1 or TRBD2 (5 bases each). Germline CDR1 reads LNHNV; CDR2 reads YYDKDF (reference sequence). The CDR3 has 14 residues. The V end lost 1 base, the J end lost 7 bases, and 14 bases lay between the germline ends. This chain's CDR3 is CATSRVSGAGEQYF. CDR3 bases: TGTGCCACCAGCAGAGTCAGTGGGGCGGGTGAGCAGTACTTC.

This clonotype was seen at least ten times. This chain links TRBV6-5 with TRBJ1-1, with TRBD1 as a possible D gene (6 bases). V lost 6 bases to trimming and J lost 5 bases, with 7 bases between them. The CDR3 runs to 11 residues. In germline, CDR1 is MNHEY, CDR2 SVGAGI. The CDR3 reads CASRTGTEAFF. CDR3 coding DNA: TGTGCCAGCAGAACAGGGACTGAAGCTTTCTTT.

This clonotype was seen ten or more times. This sequence joins TRBV29-1 and TRBJ2-5; TRBD2 matches at 11 bases. Germline CDR1 and CDR2: SQVTM and ANQGSEA. This CDR3 is 14 amino acids long. V dropped 7 bases and J dropped 5; count of bases not matched to a gene: 9. DNA of the CDR3: TGCAGCGCCCGGGGACTAGCGGTCCGGGAGACCCAGTACTTC. This gives the protein CSARGLAVRETQYF.

V is TRBV20-1 and J is TRBJ2-1; D is ambiguous. The V gene's germline CDR1 is DFQATT and CDR2 SNEGSKA (reference sequence). Deletions cut 6 bases from V and 1 base from J, with 13 bases between. The CDR3 is 14 amino acids. CDR3 nucleotides: TGCAGTGCCCTTTCTATTAGATCCTACAATGAGCAGTTCTTC. Its translation is CSALSIRSYNEQFF.

The chain uses TRBV5-1 and TRBJ1-1, with a weak D call TRBD1 (6 bases). The CDR3 contains 14 residues. The germline CDR1 and CDR2 sequences are SGHRS and YFSETQ. The V end lost 0 bases, the J end lost 7 bases, and 13 bases lay between the germline ends. The CDR3 loop reads CASSLDRAVGEAFF. Written as DNA, the CDR3 is TGCGCCAGCAGCTTGGACAGGGCGGTTGGTGAAGCTTTCTTT.

The chain carries TRBV20-1 and TRBJ1-5; possibly TRBD1 for D (5 bases). V lost 1 base to trimming and J lost 2 bases, with 12 bases between them. The CDR3 has 15 residues. Germline V gene sequence: CDR1 DFQATT, CDR2 SNEGSKA (reference sequence). CDR3: CSARGPQGGNQPQHF. The CDR3, as DNA: TGCAGTGCTAGAGGACCCCAGGGAGGCAATCAGCCCCAGCATTTT.

The chain is built from TRBV11-2 and TRBJ2-3; D uncertain. The germline V and J ends were trimmed by 3 bases and 0 bases, with 19 bases remaining between them. This CDR3 has 18 residues. Looked up from germline, CDR1 is SGHAT and CDR2 is FQNNGV. The CDR3 nucleotides read TGTGCCAGCAGCTTCGATTCGGTACGAGAGATTAGCACAGATACGCAGTATTTT. Translating it yields CASSFDSVREISTDTQYF.